A selection of T cell receptor beta chains follows, all from one sample in a study of blood T cell repertoires in COVID-19. Produced via immunoSEQ multiplex PCR; TCRdb's table is partial and in-frame only. Here the sample spans 150,000 to 200,000 clones, approximately 78% being singletons. Sequenced material: peripheral blood. The receptors stem from a woman of 80 years or more with active or convalescent COVID-19. Each CDR3 is given with its conserved first and last residue. The order of the fields is D gene, V gene, J gene, clone size, CDR3 protein, CDR3 DNA. A D gene is named only where the DNA matches it firmly. Size is omitted from some rows. Given values are once, few, many or a class for expanded clones.

TRBD2	TRBV5-1	TRBJ2-5	-	CASSQAGGPRETQYF	TGCGCCAGCAGCCAAGCGGGGGGTCCCCGAGAGACCCAGTACTTC
TRBD1	TRBV2	TRBJ1-2	-	CASSVPRQGLIANYGYTF	TGTGCCAGCAGTGTCCCCCGACAGGGCCTTATAGCTAACTATGGCTACACCTTC
-	TRBV10-2	TRBJ1-1	-	CASTWATEAFF	TGCGCCAGCACTTGGGCTACTGAAGCTTTCTTT
TRBD1	TRBV27	TRBJ1-2	-	CASSGATGKVGVGYGYTF	TGTGCCAGCAGTGGCGCGACAGGGAAGGTAGGAGTTGGGTATGGCTACACCTTC
-	TRBV6-5	TRBJ1-3	-	CASKTGSFSGNTIYF	TGTGCCAGCAAGACAGGTTCCTTCTCTGGAAACACCATATATTTT
-	TRBV5-1	TRBJ1-1	-	CASSSGGRTEAFF	TGCGCCAGCAGCTCGGGGGGGAGGACTGAAGCTTTCTTT
TRBD1	TRBV5-5	TRBJ1-2	-	CASSLVQGDYGYTF	TGTGCCAGCAGCTTGGTGCAGGGGGACTATGGCTACACCTTC
-	TRBV4-1	TRBJ1-1	-	CASSQQVMNTEAFF	TGCGCCAGCAGCCAGCAGGTTATGAACACTGAAGCTTTCTTT
-	TRBV2	TRBJ1-5	-	CASGWGEQPQHF	TGTGCCAGCGGGTGGGGGGAACAGCCCCAGCATTTT
-	TRBV29-1	TRBJ2-2	-	CSVSPGRTGELFF	TGCAGCGTTTCACCAGGTCGGACCGGGGAGCTGTTTTTT
TRBD1	TRBV7-6	TRBJ2-2	-	CASSQGQGRTGELFF	TGTGCCAGCAGCCAGGGACAGGGCAGGACCGGGGAGCTGTTTTTT
-	TRBV21-1	TRBJ1-2	-	CASKNRVLGYTF	TGTGCCAGCAAGAACAGGGTTCTCGGCTACACCTTC
-	TRBV10-1	TRBJ1-1	-	CASSELRRGTEAFF	TGCGCCAGCAGTGAGTTGCGCCGGGGGACTGAAGCTTTCTTT
TRBD1	TRBV11-2	TRBJ2-2	-	CASSLAFDRGRNTGELFF	TGTGCCAGCAGCTTAGCGTTCGACAGGGGGAGGAACACCGGGGAGCTGTTTTTT
-	TRBV5-5	TRBJ1-1	-	CASSLILVDTEAFF	TGTGCCAGCAGCTTGATTCTGGTAGATACTGAAGCTTTCTTT
-	TRBV19	TRBJ1-1	-	CASSIGARGVTEAFF	TGTGCCAGTAGTATTGGGGCGCGGGGGGTCACTGAAGCTTTCTTT
-	TRBV28	TRBJ1-4	few	CASSFSRTNEKLFF	TGTGCCAGCAGTTTTTCACGGACTAACGAAAAACTGTTTTTT
TRBD2	TRBV9	TRBJ2-5	-	CASSVVPAGGQETQYF	TGTGCCAGCAGCGTAGTTCCAGCGGGGGGCCAAGAGACCCAGTACTTC
-	TRBV7-9	TRBJ1-1	-	CASSPQGPTEAFF	TGTGCCAGCAGCCCTCAGGGGCCCACTGAAGCTTTCTTT
-	TRBV7-8	TRBJ2-4	-	CASSEATGLNIQYF	TGTGCCAGCAGCGAAGCTACAGGGTTGAACATTCAGTACTTC
-	TRBV3-1/TRBV3-2	TRBJ2-7	-	CASSQEALVGVSF	TGTGCCAGCAGCCAAGAGGCGCTTGTGGGAGTCTCCTTC
-	TRBV19	TRBJ1-1	-	CASSIDLRTEAFF	TGTGCCAGTAGTATAGACCTCCGCACTGAAGCTTTCTTT
TRBD2	TRBV9	TRBJ2-3	-	CASSAVTSGGHTDTQYF	TGTGCCAGCAGCGCCGTGACTAGCGGGGGTCACACAGATACGCAGTATTTT
-	TRBV9	TRBJ2-2	-	CASSVSGGPGLANTGELFF	TGTGCCAGCAGCGTCTCCGGGGGGCCAGGTTTAGCGAACACCGGGGAGCTGTTTTTT
TRBD1	TRBV13	TRBJ2-5	-	CASSLEQGVLETQYF	TGTGCCAGCAGCTTAGAACAGGGGGTTTTAGAGACCCAGTACTTC
TRBD1	TRBV9	TRBJ1-1	-	CASSPRTGSNTEAFF	TGTGCCAGCAGTCCTCGGACAGGGTCGAACACTGAAGCTTTCTTT
-	TRBV18	TRBJ1-5	-	CASSPMADSNQPQHF	TGTGCCAGCTCACCGATGGCGGATAGCAATCAGCCCCAGCATTTT
TRBD2	TRBV18	TRBJ2-7	-	CASSPWTSGGSEQYF	TGTGCCAGCTCACCTTGGACTAGCGGGGGTAGCGAGCAGTACTTC
-	TRBV19	TRBJ2-7	few	CASSPWTASSYEQYF	TGTGCCAGTAGTCCCTGGACAGCGTCGAGCTACGAGCAGTACTTC
-	TRBV6-2/TRBV6-3	TRBJ2-1	-	CASSYEGATWDEQFF	TGTGCCAGCAGTTACGAAGGGGCGACTTGGGATGAGCAGTTCTTC
-	TRBV19	TRBJ1-1	-	CATKSRTLNTEAFF	TGTGCCACCAAAAGTAGGACATTGAACACTGAAGCTTTCTTT
TRBD1	TRBV15	TRBJ1-3	-	CATSRAQGVGNTIYF	TGTGCCACCAGCAGGGCACAGGGGGTTGGAAACACCATATATTTT
TRBD1	TRBV4-2	TRBJ2-7	few	CASTRDRGPYEQYF	TGTGCCAGCACCCGGGACAGGGGTCCCTACGAGCAGTACTTC
-	TRBV5-5	TRBJ1-2	once	CASSAGTNNYGYTF	TGTGCCAGCAGCGCCGGGACAAATAACTATGGCTACACCTTC
TRBD2	TRBV3-1/TRBV3-2	TRBJ2-3	-	CASSQNSGGADTQYF	TGTGCCAGCAGCCAGAATAGCGGGGGGGCAGATACGCAGTATTTT
-	TRBV28	TRBJ2-7	-	CASITEVGQQYF	TGTGCCAGCATCACTGAGGTGGGGCAGCAGTACTTC
TRBD1	TRBV28	TRBJ1-5	-	CASSYRRGVRGQGINSNQPQHF	TGTGCCAGCAGTTACCGGAGGGGGGTTCGAGGACAGGGCATAAATAGCAATCAGCCCCAGCATTTT
TRBD2	TRBV5-1	TRBJ2-5	once	CASTNGLAGAETQYF	TGCGCCAGCACCAATGGACTAGCGGGGGCTGAGACCCAGTACTTC
-	TRBV5-6	TRBJ2-7	-	CASSRGALSYEQYF	TGTGCCAGCAGCCGGGGGGCCCTGTCCTACGAGCAGTACTTC
-	TRBV18	TRBJ1-1	few	CASSPQGLDKAFF	TGTGCCAGCTCACCACAGGGATTGGACAAGGCTTTCTTT
-	TRBV4-2	TRBJ2-7	few	CASSQTGNSFYEQYF	TGTGCCAGCAGCCAAACGGGGAATTCATTCTACGAGCAGTACTTC
TRBD2	TRBV19	TRBJ2-1	-	CASSFRLAGRVGEQFF	TGTGCCAGTAGTTTCCGACTAGCGGGGCGTGTAGGTGAGCAGTTCTTC
-	TRBV20-1	TRBJ2-5	-	CSARGGAQYF	TGCAGTGCTAGGGGCGGGGCCCAGTACTTC
-	TRBV6-6	TRBJ2-2	-	CASSYTGVNTGELFF	TGTGCCAGCAGTTACACGGGGGTAAACACCGGGGAGCTGTTTTTT
TRBD2	TRBV5-6	TRBJ2-3	-	CASSLETSGEADTQYF	TGTGCCAGCAGCCTGGAAACTAGCGGGGAAGCAGATACGCAGTATTTT
-	TRBV3-1/TRBV3-2	TRBJ1-1	-	CASSRQARGGTEAFF	TGTGCCAGCAGCCGCCAAGCCAGGGGTGGAACTGAAGCTTTCTTT
-	TRBV5-1	TRBJ2-5	-	CASSFGQGQETQYF	TGCGCCAGCAGCTTTGGGCAGGGACAAGAGACCCAGTACTTC
TRBD1	TRBV5-4	TRBJ2-7	-	CASSRQGRSYEQYF	TGTGCCAGCAGCCGACAGGGGCGCTCCTACGAGCAGTACTTC
TRBD2	TRBV7-9	TRBJ2-5	few	CASSLGASSGGAEETQYF	TGTGCCAGCAGCTTAGGGGCCTCTAGCGGGGGGGCCGAAGAGACCCAGTACTTC
-	TRBV6-5	TRBJ2-7	-	CASSYSPPSSYEQYF	TGTGCCAGCAGTTACTCCCCACCGAGCTCCTACGAGCAGTACTTC
TRBD2	TRBV6-1	TRBJ2-3	-	CASSVTSGGVSTDTQYF	TGTGCCAGCAGTGTTACTAGCGGGGGGGTATCCACAGATACGCAGTATTTT